This section outlines one TCR beta chain sequence together with its context. Its target is not known. The time point was: persistent/refractory GD, antithyroid drugs over 5 years with positive TRAb. After RNA was extracted from PBMCs, the TCR library was made from it. This sample was taken from a study of regulatory T cells in long-lasting Graves disease. In the study overall: Persistence in Graves' disease required over 5 years of antithyroid drugs plus positive TSH receptor antibodies. Findings and limits, study-wide: Newly diagnosed patients shared about a thousand public clonotypes; persistent patients shared approximately 2,700. Persistent disease favored TRBV28, TRBJ1-2 and TRBJ2-5.

Germline V gives CDR1 LNHDA, CDR2 SQIVND (reference sequence). The CDR3 has 16 residues. V lost 7 bases and J lost 1, with 16 bases in between. Building the TCR beta libraries relied on iRepertoire HTBI primers, and CDR3 regions underwent Arm-PCR. TCRdb recomputed calls from the multiplex PCR reads with MiXCR, one row per CDR3 protein. The sample lists 300,000 to 350,000 distinct CDR3 sequences; 20% were seen once. This sequence originates from a female donor with Graves disease. The rearrangement links TRBV19 to TRBJ2-2; D possibly matches TRBD1 or TRBD2 (6 bases each). Sequences were derived from peripheral blood mononuclear cells (PBMCs), sampled when the disease was refractory, from a patient treated with antithyroid drugs. The CDR3 region has the DNA TGTGCCAGTAACCGCGGCGGAGGGGGGAACACCGGGGAGCTGTTTTTT. Translated, it gives CASNRGGGGNTGELFF. Looking up the rest from reference TRBV19 and TRBJ2-2 gives the full variable domain: DGGITQSPKYLFRKEGQNVTLSCEQNLNHDAMYWYRQDPGQGLRLIYYSQIVNDFQKGDIAEGYSVSREKKESFPLTVTSAQKNPTAFYLCASNRGGGGNTGELFFGEGSRLTVL.